The present TCR beta chain was sequenced within a study of T-cell reconstitution after alpha-beta-depleted transplantation in children. Trimming pared 0 bases from V and 5 bases from J, leaving 10 bases between. The CDR3 totals 14 residues. CDR1 LGHDT and CDR2 YNNKEL come from the germline V gene (reference sequence). The library targeted TCRbeta and was prepared with unique molecular identifiers. TCRdb reprocessed the PCR reads via MiXCR and lists one record per CDR3 protein. The sample comprises some 500,000 distinct CDR3 sequences, roughly 18% of which are singletons, and 3.3% rests with the top ten.

This specimen consisted of PBMCs from the stem cell graft donor, obtained from the stem cell graft. This TCR derives from a human donor who donated a stem cell graft to a child with acute lymphoblastic leukemia. V is TRBV3-1 and J is TRBJ2-5; D is ambiguous. In DNA, the CDR3 is TGTGCCAGCAGCCAAGATCCCCTAGGGGAGACCCAGTACTTC. This gives the protein CASSQDPLGETQYF.